The 9 T cell receptor beta chains below come from one sample, sequenced in a study of human T cells and chemical hapten exposure. Time point reported: patch test 1, 2 weeks after DPC sensitization. The sample's treatment: therapeutic diphenylcyclopropenone sensitization with weekly scalp DPC. TCRdb processed the RACE reads anew with MiXCR; each CDR3 protein has one entry. The sample holds 150,000 to 200,000 distinct CDR3 sequences, roughly 15% seen once. Sequencing was performed on whole blood, taken in connection with sensitization to the hapten diphenylcyclopropenone (DPC). The origin of the receptors is a young woman with alopecia areata. Some clones in this sample may be carry-over from other donors' samples.

This chain joins TRBV2 and TRBJ2-5; D remains ambiguous. Per germline, CDR1 SNHLY and CDR2 FYNNEI. CDR3 length equals 12 residues. V lost 6 bases and J lost 5, with 10 bases in between. CDR3 DNA sequence: TGTGCCAGCAGACAAGTTTGGGAGACCCAGTACTTC. Translation: CASRQVWETQYF. Using reference TRBV2 and TRBJ2-5 for the parts outside the CDR3, the full variable domain is EPEVTQTPSHQVTQMGQEVILRCVPISNHLYFYWYRQILGQKVEFLVSFYNNEISEKSEIFDDQFSVERPDGSNFTLKIRSTKLEDSAMYFCASRQVWETQYFGPGTRLLVL.

This clonotype occurred a few times. The CDR3 spells CASSNAPAREQYF. Written as DNA, the CDR3 is TGTGCCAGCAGTAACGCCCCAGCCCGGGAGCAGTACTTC. The chain links TRBV28 to TRBJ2-7, with D unresolved. CDR3 length: 13 amino acids. V shed 5 bases and J shed 7 bases, with 15 bases lying between them. Germline-derived CDR1 and CDR2 are MDHEN and SYDVKM.

This clonotype was counted ten times or more. The chain has TRBV29-1 and TRBJ1-1; D unresolved. Trimming removed 6 bases from V and 10 bases from J, with 21 bases in between. The germline V gene has CDR1 SQVTM and CDR2 ANQGSEA. This CDR3 is 13 amino acids long. The CDR3 region is CSVRQTPRRGAFF. CDR3 coding DNA: TGCAGCGTGCGCCAGACACCCCGGCGGGGAGCTTTCTTT.

The genes are TRBV12-3 or TRBV12-4 and TRBJ1-1; D remains unclear. The CDR3 contains 12 residues. V gave up 4 bases and J gave up 4 bases, with 7 bases separating them. CDR3 region: CASSWVLTEAFF. In nucleotides, the CDR3 is TGTGCCAGCAGTTGGGTCCTCACTGAAGCTTTCTTT.

The chain joins TRBV10-1 to TRBJ1-5; 7 bases line up with TRBD1. CDR3 length: 17 residues. Germline CDR1 WNHNN, CDR2 SYGVQD (reference sequence). V dropped 4 bases and J dropped 5; count of bases not matched to a gene: 14. The CDR3 sequence: CASSVFIDRAKHQPQHF. CDR3 bases: TGCGCCAGCAGTGTATTCATTGACAGGGCCAAGCATCAGCCCCAGCATTTT.

The gene calls are TRBV28 and TRBJ1-5, with a weak D call TRBD1 (5 bases). Germline assignment: CDR1 MDHEN and CDR2 SYDVKM. The V end lost 3 bases, the J end lost 2 bases, and 11 bases lay between the germline ends. The CDR3 length is 15 residues. This CDR3 is CASSLGGEGNQPQHF. The CDR3 nucleotides are TGTGCCAGCAGTTTGGGGGGAGAAGGCAATCAGCCCCAGCATTTT.

This clonotype has only a few counts. The chain employs TRBV5-4 and TRBJ2-5, with TRBD1 identical over 7 bases. Trimming cost V 5 bases and J 4 bases; bases outside gene matches: 5. The CDR3 runs 13 residues. Per the germline V gene, CDR1 is SGHNT and CDR2 is YYREEE (reference sequence). The CDR3 bases are TGTGCCAGCAGAATCCGGGACAGAGAGACCCAGTACTTC. Translation gives CASRIRDRETQYF.

V and J are TRBV12-3 or TRBV12-4 and TRBJ1-3, with 7 bases aligning to TRBD1. The CDR3 has 17 amino acids. With V trimmed by 4 bases and J by 0 bases, 9 bases remained unmatched. The CDR3 DNA reads TGTGCCAGCAGTTCGCGGCCCGGGACAGTCTCTGGAAACACCATATATTTT. Residues: CASSSRPGTVSGNTIYF.

This clonotype came up a few times. J is TRBJ2-3 and V is TRBV20-1; TRBD2 matches 14 bases. J lost 2 bases, V lost 4 bases, and 17 bases had no gene match. Germline V gives CDR1 DFQATT, CDR2 SNEGSKA (reference sequence). The CDR3 covers 20 residues. The CDR3 DNA sequence: TGCAGTGCTACCGGGGACACCATGGGACTAGCGGGGGAGTCCACAGATACGCAGTATTTT. Translation gives CSATGDTMGLAGESTDTQYF.